This TCR beta chain was recovered during a study of blood T cells in healthy people across ages. Findings and limits, study-wide: There was no known CMV status for donors, so expanded clonotype changes were possibly confounded.

With each sample, at least 6 micrograms of total RNA were extracted. Primers used in a second PCR of about 7 to 12 cycles were a sample-barcoded 5' primer and a J-beta primer mix. Via MiXCR, TCRdb re-called the 5' RACE reads, giving one row per CDR3 protein. This sample has 1.5 million to 2 million distinct CDR3 sequences, with about two fifths found just once. For this clonotype: Its antigen remains unidentified.

V was trimmed by 2 bases and J by 7 bases, leaving 5 bases between them. Germline V CDR1 and CDR2: SQVTM, ANQGSEA. The CDR3 length is 10 residues. The receptor was derived from a human donor in good health. J is TRBJ1-2 and V is TRBV29-1, with D hard to call. Sequenced sample: blood. CDR3 in amino acids: CSVESPGYTF. The CDR3 nucleotides read TGCAGCGTTGAAAGTCCTGGCTACACCTTC.